This T cell receptor (beta chain) appears in the sequencing data of a study of T cells in Graves' hyperthyroidism and ophthalmopathy. Findings of the study overall: With a median lead of roughly 6.8 months before onset, the model predicted ophthalmopathy.

There were TCR beta CDR3 regions amplified from RNA transcripts. With the HTBI primer set, the TCR CDR3 went through a first round of RT-PCR. TCRdb independently ran MiXCR on the multiplex PCR reads; one entry per CDR3 protein. This table holds 300,000 to 450,000 distinct CDR3 sequences, 15% to 18% found once. Hyperthyroidism, newly diagnosed and lasting under 2 months, affected patients aged 18 to 65. Blood was sampled at initial diagnosis of hyperthyroidism, prior to onset of any ophthalmopathy symptoms. This clonotype occurred many times. As yet, its antigen is unknown. The germline V gene encodes CDR1 MGHRA and CDR2 YSYEKL. Deletions cut 3 bases from V and 5 bases from J, with 8 bases between. The CDR3 totals 12 residues.

This clonotype originated in a woman aged 18-29 years with Graves' hyperthyroidism that later progressed to Graves' ophthalmopathy. The chain links TRBV4-1 to TRBJ2-7; the D gene is possibly TRBD2 (5 bases). Sequenced material: blood. CDR3 coding DNA: TGCGCCAGCAGCCACTCGAGGGACGAGCAGTACTTC. It encodes CASSHSRDEQYF.